The T cell receptor (beta chain) described here comes from a study of T cell repertoires in cytomegalovirus infection. Study at large: Matching HLA type and CMV infection were both indicated by public TCR beta signatures. Study outcomes and limitations: HLA-C-restricted TCR beta clonotypes specific for CMV led the ex vivo response. Totalled public TCR beta family frequency picked out people who carried CMV plus the relevant HLA.

Regarding this clonotype: The target antigen is unknown.

Each CDR3 protein is one row after TCRdb ran MiXCR on the reads. Among just over 150,000 distinct CDR3 sequences, around a quarter were seen once, and the ten largest hold approximately 11%. Specimen: PBMCs. The sequence was collected from a human donor in good health (CMV status not recorded). Some clones in this sample may be carry-over from other donors' samples.

As DNA, the CDR3 is TGCAGCGTTAGACCGGGACCTGCACGGGAGCAGTTCTTC. Its translation: CSVRPGPAREQFF. The chain carries TRBV29-1 and TRBJ2-1; D may match TRBD1 or TRBD2 (5 bases each). V was clipped by 5 bases and J by 10 bases, with 18 bases between them. The CDR3 sequence is 13 residues long. Per the germline V gene, CDR1 is SQVTM and CDR2 is ANQGSEA.